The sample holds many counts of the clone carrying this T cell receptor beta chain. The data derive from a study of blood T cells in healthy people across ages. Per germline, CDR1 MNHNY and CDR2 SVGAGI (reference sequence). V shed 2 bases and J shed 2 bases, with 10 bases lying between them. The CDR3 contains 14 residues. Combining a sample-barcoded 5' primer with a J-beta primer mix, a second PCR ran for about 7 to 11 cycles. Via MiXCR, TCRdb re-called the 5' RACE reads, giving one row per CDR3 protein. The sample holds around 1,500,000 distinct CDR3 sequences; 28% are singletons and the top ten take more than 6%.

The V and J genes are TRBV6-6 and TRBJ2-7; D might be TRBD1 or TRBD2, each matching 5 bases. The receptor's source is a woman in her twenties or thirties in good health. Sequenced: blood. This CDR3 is CASSYRDLAYEQYF. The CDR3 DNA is TGTGCCAGCAGTTACAGGGACCTCGCCTACGAGCAGTACTTC.